This TCR beta chain was recorded in a study of response to subunit inactivated influenza vaccine. This clonotype was counted at least ten times. As yet, its antigen is unknown. TCRdb passed the RT-PCR reads through MiXCR, listing each CDR3 protein once. The table records approximately 700,000 distinct CDR3 sequences, 15% to 19% of them present only once. J was trimmed by 6 bases and V by 5 bases; bases with no gene match: 6. The CDR3 consists of 15 residues. General study points: A suggestion made by the authors is that each seasonal influenza vaccination recruits few new T cells.

The clonotype was recovered from a man in his fifties who received an inactivated influenza vaccine. The starting material was PBMCs from blood, obtained 11 to 12 days after vaccination. This chain joins TRBV12-3 or TRBV12-4 and TRBJ2-2; TRBD2 aligns across 10 bases. The CDR3 DNA reads as TGTGCCAGCAGTATTAGCGGGAGGAGGGCCGGGGAGCTGTTTTTT. It is translated as CASSISGRRAGELFF.